One sample yielded the 13 T cell receptor beta chains listed below, sequenced in a study of T cell responses to AZD1222 COVID-19 vaccine. TCRdb keeps only in-frame clones here, not all; method: immunoSEQ multiplex PCR. This table has fewer than 150,000 clones, approximately 90% appearing once. The specimen comprised peripheral blood, sampled on day 0 of AZD1222 vaccination. These receptors were obtained from an adult in good health.

In this sample, this clone turned up a few times. The chain links TRBV7-2 to TRBJ1-2, with D perhaps TRBD1 (6 bases). The CDR3 has 15 residues. Deletions cut 3 bases from V and 3 bases from J, with 14 bases between. CDR1 is SGHTA, CDR2 FQGNSA, per germline. The CDR3 bases are TGTGCCAGCAGCTTGGTCCAGGACAGTTACTATGGCTACACCTTC. Its protein product is CASSLVQDSYYGYTF.

As DNA, the CDR3 is TGCGCCAGCACGCGCACAGTCGGCGAGCAGTACTTC. Translated: CASTRTVGEQYF. The chain joins TRBV5-1 to TRBJ2-7, with no clear D. Germline values: CDR1 SGHRS, CDR2 YFSETQ. Trimming cost V 6 bases and J 6 bases, with 13 bases left between them. The CDR3 is 12 residues long.

V and J are TRBV5-5 and TRBJ2-1; 12 positions match TRBD2. Germline-derived CDR1 and CDR2 are SGHKS and YYEKEE (reference sequence). The trim removed 4 bases at V and 2 bases at J, leaving 7 bases unmatched. CDR3 size: 17 residues. The CDR3 DNA reads TGTGCCAGCAGCGGCCTCGGACTAGCGGGGCCCTACAATGAGCAGTTCTTC. This gives the protein CASSGLGLAGPYNEQFF.

The chain links TRBV3-1 (or the pseudogene TRBV3-2) to TRBJ2-1; 10 nucleotides match TRBD2. V trimming: 1 base; J trimming: 6 bases; junction bases outside the gene matches: 9. In germline, CDR1 is LGHDT, CDR2 YNNKEL (reference sequence). The CDR3 length is 17 residues. CDR3 sequence reads: CASSQGLAGAGGNEQFF. CDR3 DNA sequence: TGTGCCAGCAGCCAAGGGCTAGCGGGGGCAGGAGGCAATGAGCAGTTCTTC.

This rearrangement joins TRBV4-1 to TRBJ2-2, with D perhaps TRBD2 (6 bases). CDR1 and CDR2 from the germline V gene are MGHRA and YSYEKL. This CDR3 spans 15 amino acids. Trimming shortened V by 4 bases and J by 4 bases, and 13 bases separated the two germline ends. CDR3 nucleotides: TGCGCCAGCAGCCGGGCGGGACTGACCACCGGGGAGCTGTTTTTT. Translated: CASSRAGLTTGELFF.

This chain uses TRBV11-2 with TRBJ2-4, with D perhaps given as TRBD1 or TRBD2 (5 bases each). V shed 2 bases and J shed 4 bases, with 15 bases lying between them. The CDR3 has 16 residues. CDR1 and CDR2 (germline): SGHAT, FQNNGV. CDR3 in amino acids: CASSLSVEGLKNIQYF. The CDR3 DNA reads TGTGCCAGCAGCTTAAGTGTAGAGGGGCTAAAAAACATTCAGTACTTC.

J is TRBJ1-1 and V is TRBV4-2; 8 nucleotides line up with TRBD1. CDR3 size: 16 residues. V lost 0 bases to trimming and J lost 4 bases; unmatched junction nucleotides: 7. In germline, CDR1 is LGHNA, CDR2 YNFKEQ. CDR3 DNA sequence: TGTGCCAGCAGCCAAGATCAGGGGGCGGGCGGCACTGAAGCTTTCTTT. Translation gives CASSQDQGAGGTEAFF.

The chain carries TRBV4-2 and TRBJ2-3; 8 positions agree with TRBD1. The ends lost 0 bases at V and 4 bases at J; junction bases unmatched: 9. This CDR3 is 17 amino acids long. From germline, CDR1 is LGHNA and CDR2 YNFKEQ. CDR3 nucleotide sequence: TGTGCCAGCAGCCAAGATCGAGGCAGGGGGCCGGCAGATACGCAGTATTTT. Protein product: CASSQDRGRGPADTQYF.

This clone was seen a handful of times. The chain uses TRBV6-6 and TRBJ2-3, with D maybe TRBD2 (5 bases). This CDR3 has 12 residues. Germline-derived CDR1 and CDR2 are MNHNY and SVGAGI (reference sequence). V was clipped by 0 bases and J by 11 bases, with 9 bases between them. The CDR3 coding sequence is TGTGCCAGCAGTTACTCTACCGGGGAGCAGTATTTT. Its protein product is CASSYSTGEQYF.

The rearrangement uses TRBV27 and TRBJ2-7; 7 bases are a match to TRBD1. Trimming at V came to 6 bases and at J to 3 bases, leaving 5 bases not matched to a gene. Germline CDR1 reads MNHEY; CDR2 reads SMNVEV (reference sequence). The CDR3 has 13 amino acids. CDR3 nucleotide sequence: TGTGCCAGCAGCCCCCGACAGGGCTACGAGCAGTACTTC. This translates into CASSPRQGYEQYF.

This clone was detected a few times. This rearrangement joins TRBV5-1 to TRBJ2-7; 11 positions agree with TRBD2. V was pared by 6 bases and J by 5 bases, with 4 bases of the junction left unmatched. The CDR3 spans 13 residues. From germline, CDR1 is SGHRS and CDR2 YFSETQ. CDR3 bases: TGCGCCAGCACTAGCGGGGGGTCCCACGAGCAGTACTTC. It codes for CASTSGGSHEQYF.

V usage is TRBV6-6 and J usage is TRBJ2-3; 7 nucleotides match TRBD2. V trimming: 1 base; J trimming: 3 bases; junction bases outside the gene matches: 7. There are 16 residues in the CDR3. CDR1 and CDR2 (germline): MNHNY, SVGAGI (reference sequence). CDR3: CASSYFKRGRTDTQYF. Here the CDR3 DNA reads TGTGCCAGCAGTTACTTTAAGCGGGGTCGTACAGATACGCAGTATTTT.

V gene TRBV9 combines with J gene TRBJ2-7, with 10 bases that match TRBD2. After removal of 6 bases from V and 1 base from J, the junction contained 4 bases not matched to a gene. The germline gives CDR1 SGDLS, CDR2 YYNGEE. This CDR3 has 14 amino acids. CDR3 DNA sequence: TGTGCCAGCAACCCGGGACTAGCGTCCTACGAGCAGTACTTC. It codes for CASNPGLASYEQYF.